These 31 T cell receptor beta chains were sequenced from one sample in a study of OX40 agonist ivuxolimab in advanced cancers. Using immunoSEQ multiplex PCR, the repertoire was profiled, and TCRdb retains in-frame clones only, with some absent. The sample lists some 77,000 clones, over 80% occurring once. Sample: CD4+ or CD8+ T cells sorted from blood, taken in a trial of the OX40 agonist ivuxolimab. The receptors stem from an adult with an advanced solid tumor such as melanoma, head and neck, liver or kidney cancer.

The rearrangement links TRBV29-1 to TRBJ2-7, with D unresolved. From germline, CDR1 is SQVTM and CDR2 ANQGSEA. The ends were cut back, 7 bases at V and 0 bases at J, with 10 bases in the middle. The CDR3 sequence is 12 residues long. The CDR3 region is CSALQDSYEQYF. The DNA for the CDR3 is TGCAGCGCGCTCCAGGACTCCTACGAGCAGTACTTC.

The chain combines TRBV6-5 with TRBJ2-2, with TRBD2 as a possible D gene (7 bases). Germline CDR1 and CDR2: MNHEY and SVGAGI. The length of the CDR3 is 15 residues. Trimming removed 6 bases from V and 6 bases from J, with 17 bases in between. The CDR3 loop reads CASSPGWGGPGELFF. The CDR3 nucleotides read TGTGCCAGCAGCCCAGGCTGGGGGGGGCCCGGGGAGCTGTTTTTT.

The chain recombines TRBV5-1 with TRBJ2-7; 10 bases map to TRBD2. The V gene's germline CDR1 is SGHRS and CDR2 YFSETQ. The CDR3 covers 16 residues. V trimming: 1 base; J trimming: 2 bases; junction bases outside the gene matches: 6. DNA for the CDR3: TGCGCCAGCAGCTTGCAATCTAGCGGGGGTACCTACGAGCAGTACTTC. Translating it yields CASSLQSSGGTYEQYF.

This clone was recorded once. The chain recombines TRBV7-7 with TRBJ1-5; no firm D call. This CDR3 spans 13 amino acids. Trimming removed 8 bases at V and 7 bases at J, with 15 bases between. Germline V gene sequence: CDR1 SSHAT, CDR2 FNYEAQ (reference sequence). The CDR3 here is CASAPGIGQPQHF. CDR3 in DNA: TGTGCCAGCGCCCCGGGGATCGGGCAGCCCCAGCATTTT.

V gene TRBV5-8 combines with J gene TRBJ1-1; 7 bases agree with TRBD1. The CDR3 covers 15 residues. V lost 4 bases, J lost 4 bases, and 10 bases stayed unmatched. Germline assignment: CDR1 SGHTS and CDR2 YDEGEE. In DNA form, the CDR3 reads TGTGCCAGCAGCCCGAGGGGGCGCGGGAGCACTGAAGCTTTCTTT. Its protein is CASSPRGRGSTEAFF.

The chain recombines TRBV27 with TRBJ2-5; D may correspond to TRBD1 or TRBD2 (6 bases each). The CDR3 runs 14 residues. Germline loops: CDR1 MNHEY, CDR2 SMNVEV (reference sequence). Trimming shortened V by 2 bases and J by 5 bases, and 12 bases separated the two germline ends. CDR3 DNA: TGTGCCAGCAGTTTAAATAGGGGGGCTGAGACCCAGTACTTC. Protein product: CASSLNRGAETQYF.

The rearrangement joins TRBV7-3 to TRBJ1-2; D ambiguous. CDR1 is SGHTA, CDR2 FQGTGA, per germline. Trimming pared 0 bases from V and 2 bases from J, leaving 7 bases between. The length of the CDR3 is 14 residues. The CDR3 spells CASSLTPGNYGYTF. CDR3 DNA: TGTGCCAGCAGCTTAACCCCAGGAAACTATGGCTACACCTTC.

The chain uses TRBV6-5 and TRBJ1-3; no clear D gene. The CDR3 consists of 15 residues. Trimming took 2 bases from V and 0 from J, leaving 8 bases between them. Germline V gene lookup returns CDR1 MNHEY and CDR2 SVGAGI. The CDR3 DNA reads as TGTGCCAGCAGTTACGACCGAAGCTCTGGAAACACCATATATTTT. This sequence encodes CASSYDRSSGNTIYF.

The chain is built from TRBV9 and TRBJ1-1; D not certain. The CDR3 sequence is 15 residues long. V dropped 2 bases and J dropped 1 base, with 12 bases sitting between them. Germline assignment: CDR1 SGDLS and CDR2 YYNGEE. The CDR3 DNA sequence: TGTGCCAGCAGCGTGTGGCCCTCTCCGAACACTGAAGCTTTCTTT. It translates to CASSVWPSPNTEAFF.

The rearrangement joins TRBV30 to TRBJ1-4; the D gene is possibly TRBD1 (6 bases). Trimming left V 6 bases short and J 3 bases short, with 20 bases between. The CDR3 is 16 amino acids. Germline V lookup: CDR1 GTSNPN, CDR2 SVGIG (reference sequence). CDR3 nucleotide sequence: TGTGCCTGCCCGACGTCCCCGGGGGCCTCTAATGAAAAACTGTTTTTT. It yields the protein CACPTSPGASNEKLFF. The variable domain in full, completed from reference TRBV30 and TRBJ1-4, reads SQTIHQWPATLVQPVGSPLSLECTVEGTSNPNLYWYRQAAGRGLQLLFYSVGIGQISSEVPQNLSASRPQDRQFILSSKKLLLSDSGFYLCACPTSPGASNEKLFFGSGTQLSVL.

The chain combines TRBV4-3 with TRBJ1-4, with D hard to call. Germline CDR1 reads LGHNA; CDR2 reads YSLEER. Trimming cost V 0 bases and J 4 bases, with 12 bases left between them. The CDR3 is 16 residues long. The CDR3 DNA reads TGCGCCAGCAGCCAAGATCTCGGGGTTTATAATGAAAAACTGTTTTTT. Protein: CASSQDLGVYNEKLFF.

The V gene is TRBV19, the J gene TRBJ1-5; 8 bases align to TRBD1. This CDR3 spans 19 amino acids. Germline assignment: CDR1 LNHDA and CDR2 SQIVND (reference sequence). V lost 3 bases, J lost 0 bases, and 13 bases stayed unmatched. Here the CDR3 reads CASSMDREGLYYSNQPQHF. In nucleotides, the CDR3 is TGTGCCAGTAGTATGGACAGGGAGGGCCTCTATTATAGCAATCAGCCCCAGCATTTT.

The chain links TRBV30 to TRBJ1-4; D may be TRBD1 (6 bases). CDR1 is GTSNPN, CDR2 SVGIG, per germline (reference sequence). The CDR3 runs 13 residues. V was trimmed by 4 bases and J by 3 bases, leaving 9 bases between them. The CDR3 sequence: CAWTGVSNEKLFF. The CDR3 region has the DNA TGTGCCTGGACAGGGGTTTCTAATGAAAAACTGTTTTTT.

V gene TRBV5-1 combines with J gene TRBJ2-3, with 8 nucleotides matching TRBD1. Germline V lookup: CDR1 SGHRS, CDR2 YFSETQ. Trimming at V came to 0 bases and at J to 0 bases, leaving 9 bases not matched to a gene. This CDR3 region has 18 residues. The CDR3 DNA reads as TGCGCCAGCAGCTTGGGGCAGGGGGCGTTTTCTAGCACAGATACGCAGTATTTT. Amino acid sequence: CASSLGQGAFSSTDTQYF.

The chain links TRBV27 to TRBJ2-7; D is possibly TRBD1 or TRBD2 (5 bases each). The germline V gene encodes CDR1 MNHEY and CDR2 SMNVEV (reference sequence). There are 14 residues in the CDR3. V dropped 6 bases and J dropped 2 bases, with 14 bases sitting between them. Here the CDR3 DNA reads TGTGCCAGCAGCCCTGTCGGGGACCCCTACGAGCAGTACTTC. Translated, it gives CASSPVGDPYEQYF.

The chain has TRBV5-4 and TRBJ2-7; 10 positions agree with TRBD1. Germline assignment: CDR1 SGHNT and CDR2 YYREEE (reference sequence). V trimming: 10 bases; J trimming: 3 bases; junction bases outside the gene matches: 7. The CDR3 has 13 residues. The CDR3 DNA sequence: TGTGCCGGCCGGGACAGGGGCAACTACGAGCAGTACTTC. Encoded protein: CAGRDRGNYEQYF.

The chain joins TRBV15 to TRBJ1-2; 7 bases line up with TRBD1. The CDR3 loop spans 16 amino acids. The V segment lost 9 bases and the J segment 5 bases; nucleotides outside the gene matches: 18. The V gene's germline CDR1 is LNHNV and CDR2 YYDKDF (reference sequence). The CDR3, as DNA: TGTGCCACTTGGGACAGTCATTACGAGGTTTCTTATGGCTACACCTTC. It encodes CATWDSHYEVSYGYTF.

V and J are TRBV7-9 and TRBJ1-2; D ambiguous. CDR1 and CDR2 from the germline V gene are SEHNR and FQNEAQ (reference sequence). The ends were cut back, 2 bases at V and 3 bases at J, with 10 bases in the middle. The length of the CDR3 is 14 residues. The CDR3 DNA reads as TGTGCCAGCAGCTTAATTCCGGGATACTATGGCTACACCTTC. Its translation: CASSLIPGYYGYTF.

The rearrangement joins TRBV10-2 to TRBJ1-5, with D perhaps TRBD1 (5 bases). CDR3 size: 13 residues. Germline CDR1 WSHSY, CDR2 SAAADI. V was trimmed by 0 bases and J by 5 bases, leaving 5 bases between them. CDR3 in DNA: TGCGCCAGCAGTGAGTCGGGGGATCAGCCCCAGCATTTT. Amino acids: CASSESGDQPQHF.

The CDR3 loop is CASSQDFGGGPYEQFF. CDR3 DNA sequence: TGTGCCAGCAGCCAAGATTTTGGGGGGGGGCCCTACGAGCAGTTCTTC. J is TRBJ2-1 and V is TRBV4-2; perhaps TRBD2 as D (7 bases). Between the trimmed V and J ends, which lost 0 bases and 10 bases, there was a span of 19 bases. This CDR3 is built from 16 residues. The germline V gene encodes CDR1 LGHNA and CDR2 YNFKEQ.

The V call is TRBV9, the J call TRBJ2-3, with D tentatively TRBD2 (6 bases). V was trimmed by 0 bases and J by 8 bases, leaving 10 bases between them. Germline V lookup: CDR1 SGDLS, CDR2 YYNGEE. The CDR3 extends over 13 amino acids. In nucleotides, the CDR3 is TGTGCCAGCAGCGTAGGCGGGGAGCGTACGCAGTATTTT. Its translation: CASSVGGERTQYF.

This chain uses TRBV5-4 with TRBJ2-7; no clear D. The CDR3 loop spans 13 amino acids. Germline assignment: CDR1 SGHNT and CDR2 YYREEE (reference sequence). The V gene lost 0 bases and the J gene lost 1 base, with 5 bases spanning the gap. CDR3 DNA: TGTGCCAGCAGCTTGGGGGAATCCTACGAGCAGTACTTC. Its translation: CASSLGESYEQYF.

This chain links TRBV10-3 with TRBJ1-1; D ambiguous. Trimming left V 3 bases short and J 0 bases short, with 11 bases between. Germline V gives CDR1 ENHRY, CDR2 SYGVKD. The CDR3 consists of 15 residues. The chain's CDR3 is CAISEPPELNTEAFF. The CDR3 nucleotides read TGTGCCATCAGTGAACCCCCGGAACTGAACACTGAAGCTTTCTTT.

This sequence joins TRBV19 and TRBJ2-3; the D gene is possibly TRBD2 (6 bases). From germline, CDR1 is LNHDA and CDR2 SQIVND (reference sequence). CDR3 length equals 15 residues. V lost 1 base and J lost 1, with 9 bases in between. The CDR3 coding sequence is TGTGCCAGTAGTATAGCGGGGGAGCGCACAGATACGCAGTATTTT. Translation gives CASSIAGERTDTQYF. Combining the CDR3 with reference TRBV19 and TRBJ2-3 gives the whole variable domain DGGITQSPKYLFRKEGQNVTLSCEQNLNHDAMYWYRQDPGQGLRLIYYSQIVNDFQKGDIAEGYSVSREKKESFPLTVTSAQKNPTAFYLCASSIAGERTDTQYFGPGTRLTVL.

J is TRBJ1-2 and V is TRBV30; D unclear. CDR1 is GTSNPN, CDR2 SVGIG, per germline (reference sequence). The CDR3 length is 17 residues. Trimming pared 3 bases from V and 8 bases from J, leaving 28 bases between. The CDR3 nucleotides read TGTGCCTGGAGGACTGGTTTGGGCCGGACGCCGACGGGGGGCTACACCTTC. Encoded protein: CAWRTGLGRTPTGGYTF.

The table lists this clone with a count of one. This chain links TRBV27 with TRBJ2-5, with D possibly matching TRBD2 (5 bases). V shed 5 bases and J shed 5 bases, with 18 bases lying between them. Germline lookup yields CDR1 MNHEY and CDR2 SMNVEV (reference sequence). The CDR3 sequence is 15 residues long. CDR3 nucleotides: TGTGCCAGCAGTCTAGGAGGCTCGAGCGCGGAGACCCAGTACTTC. Its protein product is CASSLGGSSAETQYF.

The chain is built from TRBV13 and TRBJ1-2; D gene ambiguous. CDR3 length: 15 amino acids. Germline CDR1 is PRHDT and CDR2 is FYEKMQ (reference sequence). The V end was cut by 5 bases, the J end by 4 bases, with 17 bases between. The CDR3: CASSEHRMIPYGYTF. Written as DNA, the CDR3 is TGTGCCAGCAGCGAGCATAGGATGATCCCCTATGGCTACACCTTC.

The rearrangement uses TRBV5-6 and TRBJ1-3, with 9 positions matching TRBD1. This CDR3 has 13 amino acids. V dropped 2 bases and J dropped 10; count of bases not matched to a gene: 4. Looked up from germline, CDR1 is SGHDT and CDR2 is YYEEEE. CDR3 in amino acids: CASSFGQGTTIYF. In DNA form, the CDR3 reads TGTGCCAGCAGCTTCGGACAGGGGACGACCATATATTTT.

CDR3 protein: CATSDLGGGASTDTQYF. The CDR3 nucleotides are TGTGCCACCAGCGACTTGGGAGGGGGAGCTAGCACAGATACGCAGTATTTT. The J gene is TRBJ2-3, the V gene TRBV15; D perhaps matches TRBD2 (7 bases). Trimming stripped 5 bases from V and 0 bases from J, with 18 bases between. The germline gives CDR1 LNHNV, CDR2 YYDKDF (reference sequence). This CDR3 has 17 amino acids. The full variable domain, in which reference TRBV15 and TRBJ2-3 provide the parts outside the CDR3, is DAMVIQNPRYQVTQFGKPVTLSCSQTLNHNVMYWYQQKSSQAPKLLFHYYDKDFNNEADTPDNFQSRRPNTSFCFLDIRSPGLGDTAMYLCATSDLGGGASTDTQYFGPGTRLTVL.

The gene calls are TRBV10-3 and TRBJ2-3; 16 bases map to TRBD2. Looked up from germline, CDR1 is ENHRY and CDR2 is SYGVKD. CDR3 length equals 17 residues. The ends lost 4 bases at V and 5 bases at J; junction bases unmatched: 6. CDR3 region: CAISAGTSGGAGDTQYF. The CDR3 region has the DNA TGTGCCATCAGTGCCGGGACTAGCGGGGGGGCAGGAGATACGCAGTATTTT.

This clone was counted once. This rearrangement joins TRBV6-5 to TRBJ1-1; D possibly corresponds to TRBD1 (6 bases). CDR1 MNHEY and CDR2 SVGAGI come from the germline V gene. The CDR3 sequence is 13 residues long. Trimming stripped 8 bases from V and 3 bases from J, with 13 bases between. For the CDR3, the DNA is TGTGCCAGCGGTCCGACAGGAGACACTGAAGCTTTCTTT. Amino acid sequence: CASGPTGDTEAFF.